Sequencing of this T cell receptor (beta chain) was carried out in a study of blood T cell repertoires in COVID-19. CDR1 and CDR2 from the germline V gene are SNHLY and FYNNEI. V lost 7 bases, J lost 4 bases, and 13 bases lay in between. This CDR3 has 13 residues. Only in-frame clones appear in the TCRdb table, and some are missing; sequencing was by immunoSEQ multiplex PCR. The table includes approximately 34,000 clones, around nine tenths detected once. This clone occurred once. V gene TRBV2 combines with J gene TRBJ1-1; D remains ambiguous. The TCR was taken from a man aged 55-75 years with active COVID-19. Sequenced sample: peripheral blood. Here the CDR3 DNA reads TGTGCCAGCAACATGGGCCGCAGCACTGAAGCTTTCTTT. Amino acid sequence: CASNMGRSTEAFF.